This is a list of T cell receptor beta chains from one sample in a study of cytomegalovirus exposure and HLA in healthy donors. The method was immunoSEQ multiplex PCR; TCRdb's version includes in-frame clones alone and lacks a portion of them. The table lists just over 60,000 clones, 87% of them singletons. Sequencing was performed on PBMCs. These receptors were obtained from a man between 18 and 35 years old in good health and CMV-seronegative. Each CDR3 is given with its conserved first and last residue. Each record gives: clone size, D gene, J gene, V gene, CDR3 protein. The D gene is left open where the match is weak. Expanded clones are given a class, and other clones once, few, many or no size at all.

-,-,TRBJ2-3,TRBV6-5,CASTPDQDTDTQYF
-,-,TRBJ2-7,TRBV29-1,CSVQGQMGGEQYF
-,TRBD2,TRBJ2-7,TRBV4-1,CASSQDPISGGLTYEQYF
-,-,TRBJ1-5,TRBV10-3,CAISTAYKNQPQHF
-,-,TRBJ1-6,TRBV13,CASRERGGLNSPLHF
-,-,TRBJ2-5,TRBV20-1,CSAGREAQYF
-,TRBD1,TRBJ1-4,TRBV5-1,CASSTDRGNEKLFF
-,-,TRBJ1-1,TRBV11-3,CASSSETGEAFF
-,-,TRBJ1-2,TRBV2,CASGGSGLRSYGYTF
-,-,TRBJ2-7,TRBV27,CANQLGQSSYEQYF
-,TRBD1,TRBJ2-2,TRBV13,CASSMGQHTGELFF
-,-,TRBJ1-5,TRBV5-4,CASSLGTDGNQPQHF
-,TRBD1,TRBJ2-3,TRBV28,CASSPGDRSTDTQYF
once,TRBD2,TRBJ2-1,TRBV6-6,CASGGLYNEQFF
-,-,TRBJ1-1,TRBV18,CASSPIRGDTEAFF
-,TRBD1,TRBJ1-4,TRBV2,CASSEDRESEKLFF
-,-,TRBJ2-3,TRBV29-1,CSVGSVPDTQYF
-,TRBD1,TRBJ2-7,TRBV9,CASSVDGTGIHEQYF
-,TRBD2,TRBJ2-1,TRBV4-2,CASSRSLLAGVYNEQFF
-,TRBD2,TRBJ2-3,TRBV11-3,CASSPRSGGPNTQYF
-,-,-,TRBV29-1,CSGGGEWYEQYF
once,TRBD2,TRBJ2-3,TRBV4-1,CASSPGLAGAGDTQYF
-,-,TRBJ2-2,TRBV27,CASSFSPPGELFF
-,-,TRBJ1-6,TRBV9,CASSGGQESRSPLHF
-,-,TRBJ1-5,TRBV9,CASSLGGVGNQPQHF
-,TRBD2,TRBJ2-7,TRBV27,CASTPPERGGLRYSVLGEQYF
few,-,TRBJ1-1,TRBV29-1,CSVHFPEAFF
-,-,TRBJ2-5,TRBV5-4,CASGRGAETQYF
-,TRBD2,TRBJ2-2,TRBV11-3,CASTAGGNTGELFF